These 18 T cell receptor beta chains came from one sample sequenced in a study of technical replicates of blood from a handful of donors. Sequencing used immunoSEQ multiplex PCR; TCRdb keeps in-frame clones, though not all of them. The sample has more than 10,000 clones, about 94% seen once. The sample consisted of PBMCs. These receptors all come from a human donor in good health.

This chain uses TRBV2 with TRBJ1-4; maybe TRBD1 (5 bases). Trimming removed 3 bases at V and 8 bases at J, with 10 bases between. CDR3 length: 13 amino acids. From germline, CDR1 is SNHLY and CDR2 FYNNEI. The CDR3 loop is CASSDGGNEKLFF. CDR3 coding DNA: TGTGCCAGCAGTGATGGGGGGAACGAAAAACTGTTTTTT. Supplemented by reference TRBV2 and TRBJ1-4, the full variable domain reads EPEVTQTPSHQVTQMGQEVILRCVPISNHLYFYWYRQILGQKVEFLVSFYNNEISEKSEIFDDQFSVERPDGSNFTLKIRSTKLEDSAMYFCASSDGGNEKLFFGSGTQLSVL.

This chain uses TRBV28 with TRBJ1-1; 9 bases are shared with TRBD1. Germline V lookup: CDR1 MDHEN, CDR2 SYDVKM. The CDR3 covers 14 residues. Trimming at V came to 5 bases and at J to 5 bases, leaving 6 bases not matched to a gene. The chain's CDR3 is CASSGQGSWTEAFF. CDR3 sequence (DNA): TGTGCCAGCAGTGGACAGGGGAGTTGGACTGAAGCTTTCTTT.

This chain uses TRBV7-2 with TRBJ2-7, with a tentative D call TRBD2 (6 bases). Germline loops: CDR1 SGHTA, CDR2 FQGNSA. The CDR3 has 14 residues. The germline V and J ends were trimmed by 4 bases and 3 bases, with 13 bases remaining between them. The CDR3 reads CASSSAGLHYEQYF. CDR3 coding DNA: TGTGCCAGCAGCTCTGCGGGATTACACTACGAGCAGTACTTC.

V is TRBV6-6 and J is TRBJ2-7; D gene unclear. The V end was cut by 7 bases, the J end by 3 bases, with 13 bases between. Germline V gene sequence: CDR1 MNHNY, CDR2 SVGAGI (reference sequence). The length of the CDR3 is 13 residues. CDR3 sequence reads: CASMFMPLYEQYF. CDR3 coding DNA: TGTGCCAGCATGTTCATGCCACTCTACGAGCAGTACTTC.

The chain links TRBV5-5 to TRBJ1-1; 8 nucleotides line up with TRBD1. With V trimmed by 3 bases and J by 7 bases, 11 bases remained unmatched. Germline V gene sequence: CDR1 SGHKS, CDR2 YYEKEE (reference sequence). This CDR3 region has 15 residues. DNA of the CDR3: TGTGCCAGCAGCTCTCAGGGGGCCTCCTACGGTGAAGCTTTCTTT. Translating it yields CASSSQGASYGEAFF.

CDR3 protein: CASSVMDRDTYEQYF. CDR3 nucleotide sequence: TGTGCCAGCAGTGTAATGGACAGGGATACCTACGAGCAGTACTTC. The chain combines TRBV6-1 with TRBJ2-7; 8 nucleotides agree with TRBD1. The CDR3 loop spans 15 amino acids. Looked up from germline, CDR1 is MNHNS and CDR2 is SASEGT. With 4 bases clipped from V and 2 bases from J, the junction kept 7 bases outside the gene matches.

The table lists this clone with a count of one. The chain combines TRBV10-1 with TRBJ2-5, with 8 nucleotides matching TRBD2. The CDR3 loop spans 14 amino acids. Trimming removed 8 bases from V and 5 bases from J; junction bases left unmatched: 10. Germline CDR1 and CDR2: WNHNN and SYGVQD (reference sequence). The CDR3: CASGGGRMTETQYF. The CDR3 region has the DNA TGCGCCAGCGGGGGCGGGAGGATGACGGAGACCCAGTACTTC.

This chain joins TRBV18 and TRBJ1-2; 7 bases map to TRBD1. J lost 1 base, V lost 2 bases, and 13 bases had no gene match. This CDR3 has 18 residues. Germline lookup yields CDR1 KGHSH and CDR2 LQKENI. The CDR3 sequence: CASSPSKSTGSVNYGYTF. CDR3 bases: TGTGCCAGCTCACCATCCAAATCGACAGGGTCGGTTAACTATGGCTACACCTTC.

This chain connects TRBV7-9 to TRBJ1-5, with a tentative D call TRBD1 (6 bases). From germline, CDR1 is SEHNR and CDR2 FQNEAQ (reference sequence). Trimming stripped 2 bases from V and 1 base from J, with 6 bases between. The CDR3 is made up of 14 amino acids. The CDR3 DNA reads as TGTGCCAGCAGCTTACAGGGGAGCAATCAGCCCCAGCATTTT. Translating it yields CASSLQGSNQPQHF.

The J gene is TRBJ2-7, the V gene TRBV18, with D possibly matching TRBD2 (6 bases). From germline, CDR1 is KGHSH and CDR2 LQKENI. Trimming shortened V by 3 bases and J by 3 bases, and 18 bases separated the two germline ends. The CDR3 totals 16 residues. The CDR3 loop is CASSPVVGTGYYEQYF. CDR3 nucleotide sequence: TGTGCCAGCTCACCCGTGGTTGGGACTGGTTACTACGAGCAGTACTTC.

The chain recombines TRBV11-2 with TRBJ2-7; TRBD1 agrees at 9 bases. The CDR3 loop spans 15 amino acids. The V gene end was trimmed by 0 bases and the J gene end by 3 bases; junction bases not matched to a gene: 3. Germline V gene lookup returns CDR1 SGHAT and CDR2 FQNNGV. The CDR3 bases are TGTGCCAGCAGCTTAGATCGGGACAGGGACTACGAGCAGTACTTC. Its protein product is CASSLDRDRDYEQYF.

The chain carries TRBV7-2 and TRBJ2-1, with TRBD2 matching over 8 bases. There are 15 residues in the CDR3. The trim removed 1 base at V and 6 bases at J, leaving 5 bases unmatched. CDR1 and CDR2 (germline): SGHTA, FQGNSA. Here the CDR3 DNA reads TGTGCCAGCAGCTTAGGAGCGGGAGTAACCAATGAGCAGTTCTTC. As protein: CASSLGAGVTNEQFF.

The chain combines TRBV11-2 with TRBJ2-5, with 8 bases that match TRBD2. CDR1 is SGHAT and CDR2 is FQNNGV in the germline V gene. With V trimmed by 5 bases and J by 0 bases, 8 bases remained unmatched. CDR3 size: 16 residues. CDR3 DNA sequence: TGTGCCAGCAGCCACCTGAGCGGGAGTTACCAAGAGACCCAGTACTTC. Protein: CASSHLSGSYQETQYF.

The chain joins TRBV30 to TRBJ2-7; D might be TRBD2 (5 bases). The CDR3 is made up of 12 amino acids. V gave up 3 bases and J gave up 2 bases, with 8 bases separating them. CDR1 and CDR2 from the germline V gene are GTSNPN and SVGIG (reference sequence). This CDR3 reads CAWSHGTYEQYF. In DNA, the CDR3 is TGTGCCTGGAGCCACGGGACCTACGAGCAGTACTTC.

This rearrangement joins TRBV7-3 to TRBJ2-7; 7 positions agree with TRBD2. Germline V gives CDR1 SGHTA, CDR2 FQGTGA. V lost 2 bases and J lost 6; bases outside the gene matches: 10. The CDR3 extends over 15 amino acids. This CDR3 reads CASSLFGGRGVEQYF. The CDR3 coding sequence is TGTGCCAGCAGCTTATTCGGGGGGAGGGGCGTCGAGCAGTACTTC.

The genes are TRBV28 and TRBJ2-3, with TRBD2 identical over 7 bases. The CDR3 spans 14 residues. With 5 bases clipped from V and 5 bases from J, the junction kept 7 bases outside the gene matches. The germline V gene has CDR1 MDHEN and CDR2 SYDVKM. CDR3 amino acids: CASSGGGSGDTQYF. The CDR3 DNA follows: TGTGCCAGCAGTGGGGGGGGGTCCGGAGATACGCAGTATTTT.

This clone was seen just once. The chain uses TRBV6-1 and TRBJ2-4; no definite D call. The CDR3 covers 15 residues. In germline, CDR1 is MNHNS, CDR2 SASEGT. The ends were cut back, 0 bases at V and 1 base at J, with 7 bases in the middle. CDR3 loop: CASSEASNAKNIQYF. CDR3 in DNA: TGTGCCAGCAGTGAAGCTAGTAATGCCAAAAACATTCAGTACTTC.

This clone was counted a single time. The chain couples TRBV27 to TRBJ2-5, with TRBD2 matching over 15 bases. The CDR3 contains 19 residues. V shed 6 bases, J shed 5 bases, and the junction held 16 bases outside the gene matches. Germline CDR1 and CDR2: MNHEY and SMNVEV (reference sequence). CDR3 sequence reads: CASSRGLAGGSFSGETQYF. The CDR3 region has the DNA TGTGCCAGCAGCCGCGGACTAGCGGGAGGGTCCTTTTCGGGGGAGACCCAGTACTTC.